One and the same sample provided the 10 T cell receptor beta chains below, sequenced in a study of somatic mutations in cytotoxic T cells in rheumatoid arthritis. Produced via immunoSEQ multiplex PCR; TCRdb's table is partial and in-frame only. The sample holds 15,000 to 20,000 clones; 82% are singletons and the top ten take 8.9%. Material for sequencing was CD8+ T cells sorted from blood. The receptors shown here come from an adult with rheumatoid arthritis.

The gene calls are TRBV5-6 and TRBJ1-5; the D gene is possibly TRBD1 (5 bases). The CDR3 is 16 amino acids. Looked up from germline, CDR1 is SGHDT and CDR2 is YYEEEE. V dropped 5 bases and J dropped 0 bases, with 15 bases sitting between them. DNA of the CDR3: TGTGCCAGCAGTTTTGGGACCGTACTTAGCAATCAGCCCCAGCATTTT. This codes for CASSFGTVLSNQPQHF.

The chain has TRBV9 and TRBJ1-4, with D tentatively TRBD1 (6 bases). Germline V gene lookup returns CDR1 SGDLS and CDR2 YYNGEE. This CDR3 region has 16 residues. Trimming shortened V by 0 bases and J by 4 bases, and 13 bases separated the two germline ends. DNA for the CDR3: TGTGCCAGCAGCGTAGGGGGGCAGGGCCTTAATGAAAAACTGTTTTTT. Translated, it gives CASSVGGQGLNEKLFF.

The chain recombines TRBV4-2 with TRBJ1-2; D is undetermined. This CDR3 region has 17 residues. The germline V gene encodes CDR1 LGHNA and CDR2 YNFKEQ. Trimming stripped 8 bases from V and 4 bases from J, with 26 bases between. In nucleotides, the CDR3 is TGTGCCAGCGGCCCCGGTTCCCAAGTGTCGGGGTTCTATGGCTACACCTTC. Protein sequence: CASGPGSQVSGFYGYTF.

The V gene is TRBV5-1, the J gene TRBJ2-7; D is possibly TRBD1 or TRBD2 (6 bases each). Germline V gives CDR1 SGHRS, CDR2 YFSETQ. The ends were cut back, 0 bases at V and 6 bases at J, with 7 bases in the middle. This CDR3 comprises 12 residues. The CDR3: CASSLGGAEQYF. The CDR3 bases are TGCGCCAGCAGCTTGGGGGGGGCCGAGCAGTACTTC. The variable domain in full, with the rest retrieved from reference TRBV5-1 and TRBJ2-7, is KAGVTQTPRYLIKTRGQQVTLSCSPISGHRSVSWYQQTPGQGLQFLFEYFSETQRNKGNFPGRFSGRQFSNSRSEMNVSTLELGDSALYLCASSLGGAEQYFGPGTRLTVT.

The rearrangement links TRBV27 to TRBJ2-1; 15 bases fit TRBD2. Germline V lookup: CDR1 MNHEY, CDR2 SMNVEV (reference sequence). The CDR3 has 15 residues. After removal of 6 bases from V and 9 bases from J, the junction contained 6 bases not matched to a gene. CDR3 DNA sequence: TGTGCCAGCAGCTCAGGGACTAGCGGGAGGTCTGAGCAGTTCTTC. Amino acid sequence: CASSSGTSGRSEQFF.

J is TRBJ2-7 and V is TRBV7-2, with 8 nucleotides matching TRBD2. The CDR3 sequence is 16 residues long. V lost 1 base, J lost 4 bases, and 9 bases stayed unmatched. Germline loops: CDR1 SGHTA, CDR2 FQGNSA. CDR3 nucleotide sequence: TGTGCCAGCAGCTTAGACACGGCGGGGGGAATGTACGAGCAGTACTTC. Protein product: CASSLDTAGGMYEQYF.

This clone occurred once. The chain carries TRBV6-5 and TRBJ2-7, with TRBD1 as a possible D gene (5 bases). The CDR3 extends over 13 amino acids. V was pared by 2 bases and J by 3 bases, with 8 bases between. CDR1 is MNHEY, CDR2 SVGAGI, per germline. The CDR3 DNA reads as TGTGCCAGCAGTTACGGACAAAACTACGAGCAGTACTTC. Amino acid sequence: CASSYGQNYEQYF.

The V call is TRBV5-1, the J call TRBJ1-1; D may be TRBD1 (5 bases). V was cut by 0 bases and J by 6 bases, with 12 bases left in between. There are 14 residues in the CDR3. CDR1 and CDR2 from the germline V gene are SGHRS and YFSETQ. CDR3 nucleotides: TGCGCCAGCAGCTTGGGCGGGGGTCCCGCTGAAGCTTTCTTT. It specifies CASSLGGGPAEAFF.

V usage is TRBV7-9 and J usage is TRBJ2-1, with D tentatively TRBD1 (6 bases). There are 15 residues in the CDR3. Trimming stripped 7 bases from V and 3 bases from J, with 16 bases between. CDR1 is SEHNR and CDR2 is FQNEAQ in the germline V gene (reference sequence). Here the CDR3 DNA reads TGTGCCAGCAACTCCCCAGGGGATAACTACAATGAGCAGTTCTTC. Translated, it gives CASNSPGDNYNEQFF.

The chain carries TRBV6-5 and TRBJ2-1; the match to TRBD2 covers 7 bases. The CDR3 has 16 residues. Germline V gene lookup returns CDR1 MNHEY and CDR2 SVGAGI. V was clipped by 2 bases and J by 5 bases; unmatched bases: 9. CDR3 amino acids: CASSYPRGGSHNEQFF. CDR3 nucleotide sequence: TGTGCCAGCAGTTACCCGAGGGGAGGGAGCCACAATGAGCAGTTCTTC.